This is a list of T cell receptor beta chains from one sample in a study of glioma-infiltrating T cells. TCRdb ran MiXCR on the multiplex PCR reads and lists one entry per CDR3 protein. Of about 210,000 distinct CDR3 sequences listed, over 25% are singletons. Sample: glioma tissue, nonneoplastic brain tissue, or PBMCs (not recorded which). These receptors all come from a human donor with low-grade glioma or glioblastoma, undergoing nonglioma brain surgery, or in good health (not recorded which). CDR3s include the opening cysteine and the closing phenylalanine or tryptophan. A D gene is named only where the DNA matches it firmly. Rows give clone size only sometimes, using once, few, many, or a class for an expanded clone.

d_gene	abundance	v_gene	j_gene	CDR3nt	CDR3aa
TRBD2	-	TRBV5-1	TRBJ2-7	TGCGCCAGCAGCTTCATAAGCGGGACCTCCTACGAGCAGTACTTC	CASSFISGTSYEQYF
-	once	TRBV19	TRBJ1-2	TGTGCCAGCGGACAGAGGCCATCATTTAGCTATGGCTACACCTTC	CASGQRPSFSYGYTF
-	many	TRBV4-3	TRBJ1-2	TGCGCCAGCAGCCAAGATTCAGGGAGGCGGTCGCCCTACACCTTC	CASSQDSGRRSPYTF
-	-	TRBV2	TRBJ1-3	TGTGCCAGCAGGCAAATGGGGACCCGAAACTCTGGAAACACCATATATTTT	CASRQMGTRNSGNTIYF
-	-	TRBV11-2	TRBJ1-1	TGTGCCAGCAGCATGCAAGGGACCGCGAACACTGAAGCTTTCTTT	CASSMQGTANTEAFF
TRBD1	many	TRBV7-2	TRBJ2-7	TGTGCCAGCAGCCCAGGGGCAGGGGGCGCCTACGAGCAGTACTTC	CASSPGAGGAYEQYF
-	many	TRBV7-8	TRBJ2-1	TGTGCCAGCAGCATAGGCCGAAGCTCCTACAATGAGCAGTTCTTC	CASSIGRSSYNEQFF
-	many	TRBV6-1	TRBJ2-7	TGTGCCAGCACGCCCCCCCAGGGAGGTACCTACGAGCAGTACTTC	CASTPPQGGTYEQYF
TRBD2	many	TRBV4-1	TRBJ2-5	TGCGCCAGCAGCCAGCTTGTCGGGGGGGCCCAGTACTTC	CASSQLVGGAQYF
TRBD2	-	TRBV6-1	TRBJ2-1	TGTGCCAGCAGTGTCGGGAGGAACAATGAGCAGTTCTTC	CASSVGRNNEQFF
TRBD1	many	TRBV2	TRBJ2-5	TGTGCCAGGGGACAGACACAAGAGACCCAGTACTTC	CARGQTQETQYF
-	many	TRBV29-1	TRBJ2-1	TGCAGCGTTGAAGACCAGGGGCTCAATGAGCAGTTCTTC	CSVEDQGLNEQFF
TRBD1	-	TRBV7-9	TRBJ2-7	TGTGCCAGCAGCTTAAGACGACAGGGGATTAACGAGCAGTACTTC	CASSLRRQGINEQYF
TRBD2	-	TRBV5-1	TRBJ2-3	TGCGCCAGCAGCTTATGGGCGGGAGTGGGCACAGATACGCAGTATTTT	CASSLWAGVGTDTQYF
-	few	TRBV4-1	TRBJ2-3	TGCGCCAGCAGCCCGCTTACCCAGCGAAATTCGAGGGAGCAGCATACGCAGTATTTT	CASSPLTQRNSREQHTQYF
TRBD1	many	TRBV6-5	TRBJ1-5	TGTGCCAGCAGTTACACATGGACAGGGGATCAGCCCCAGCATTTT	CASSYTWTGDQPQHF
TRBD2	many	TRBV2	TRBJ2-5	TGTGCCAGCAGTACGGGCGGACTAGCGGTACAAGAGACCCAGTACTTC	CASSTGGLAVQETQYF
-	few	TRBV5-1	TRBJ2-1	TGCGCCAGCAGCTTGGGAGACGGAGCCTACAATGAGCAGTTCTTC	CASSLGDGAYNEQFF
TRBD1	few	TRBV18	TRBJ2-3	TGTGCCAGCTCACCACTCGGCCAGGGGGAAGATACGCAGTATTTT	CASSPLGQGEDTQYF
-	many	TRBV7-2	TRBJ2-5	TGTGCCAGCAGCCCGGGACGGAGACAAGAGACCCAGTACTTC	CASSPGRRQETQYF
TRBD2	many	TRBV28	TRBJ2-1	TGTGCCAGCAGGTACGGAGTGCTAGCGGGAGGGCCGGGTGAGCAGTTCTTC	CASRYGVLAGGPGEQFF
TRBD2	many	TRBV6-1	TRBJ2-3	TGTGCCAGCAGTTTGGGTGGGACTAGTTTTTCAGATACGCAGTATTTT	CASSLGGTSFSDTQYF
-	many	TRBV7-2	TRBJ1-1	TGTGCCAGCAGCCCACACAAGGGCACTGAAGCTTTCTTT	CASSPHKGTEAFF
TRBD1	-	TRBV10-3	TRBJ2-7	TGTGCCATCAGTACCGGGACAGGGTTCTCCTACGAGCAGTACTTC	CAISTGTGFSYEQYF
-	-	TRBV6-1	TRBJ2-3	TGTGCCAGCTGGGGCCGCCGCTGTACAGATACGCAGTATTTT	CASWGRRCTDTQYF
-	many	TRBV24-1	TRBJ2-1	TGTGCCACCAGTGGGTACTTCGGGAATGAGCAGTTCTTC	CATSGYFGNEQFF
TRBD2	few	TRBV4-3	TRBJ2-1	TGCGCCAGCAGCCAAGAAGACGGGACTAGCAATGAGCAGTTCTTC	CASSQEDGTSNEQFF
-	-	TRBV6-4	TRBJ1-1	TGTGCCAGCAGTGCTGAAGTGGGGAACACTGAAGCTTTCTTT	CASSAEVGNTEAFF
TRBD2	many	TRBV20-1	TRBJ2-4	TGCAGTGCTATACCTGGACTAGCGGGAGACAGAAACATTCAGTACTTC	CSAIPGLAGDRNIQYF
-	-	TRBV11-3	TRBJ2-2	TGTGCCAGCAGCCGAGACGGCCCAAACACCGGGGAGCTGTTTTTT	CASSRDGPNTGELFF
-	-	TRBV19	TRBJ2-6	TGTGCCAGTAGTGGCAACTCAGGGTCTGGGGCCAACGTCCTGACTTTC	CASSGNSGSGANVLTF